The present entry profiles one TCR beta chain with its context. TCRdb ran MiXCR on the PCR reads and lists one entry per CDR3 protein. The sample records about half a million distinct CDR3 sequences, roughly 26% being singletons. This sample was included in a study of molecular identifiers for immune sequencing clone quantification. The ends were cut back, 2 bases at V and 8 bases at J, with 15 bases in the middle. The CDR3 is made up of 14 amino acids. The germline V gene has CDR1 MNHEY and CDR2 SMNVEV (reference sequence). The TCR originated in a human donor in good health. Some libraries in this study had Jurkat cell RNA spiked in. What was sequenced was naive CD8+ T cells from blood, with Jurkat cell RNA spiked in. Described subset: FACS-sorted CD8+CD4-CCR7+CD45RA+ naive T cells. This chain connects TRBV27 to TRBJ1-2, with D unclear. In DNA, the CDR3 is TGTGCCAGCAGTTTAACGACAAGCGGTTACGGCTACACCTTC. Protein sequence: CASSLTTSGYGYTF.